The T cell receptor beta chain under discussion was sequenced for a study of PD-L1 blockade in urothelial cancer. About the study: Patients went on atezolizumab in about 2014, receiving 1,200 mg intravenously every 3 weeks. From 0 to 3 prior chemotherapy regimens had been given to the patients. Median blood clonality was around 0.086, with around 83,000 unique TCRs.

This clone was seen a single time. The patients had locally advanced or metastatic urothelial carcinoma. Profiled with immunoSEQ multiplex PCR; TCRdb holds only in-frame clones, not every one. The sample lists around 32,000 clones, about nine tenths occurring once. The CDR3 extends over 14 amino acids. In germline, CDR1 is SGHNT, CDR2 YYREEE (reference sequence). J was trimmed by 2 bases and V by 4 bases; bases with no gene match: 3. The TCR comes from a man aged 45-65 years with urothelial cancer. This sample comprised PBMCs, obtained around atezolizumab (anti-PD-L1) treatment. The chain uses TRBV5-4 and TRBJ2-5; TRBD1 matches 9 bases. As DNA, the CDR3 is TGTGCCAGCAGCCCGGGACAGGGACAAGAGACCCAGTACTTC. Translation: CASSPGQGQETQYF.